These 31 T cell receptor beta chains came from one sample sequenced in a study of cytomegalovirus exposure and HLA in healthy donors. 60 Vbeta and 13 Jbeta primers were used in PCR. This table comes from immunoSEQ multiplex PCR, and its TCRdb copy is limited to in-frame clones, with some not included. The data contain 150,000 to 200,000 clones, around three quarters of them singletons. The sequencing input was PBMCs. All receptors derive from a woman aged 25 to 39 in good health and CMV-seropositive.

The chain is built from TRBV7-9 and TRBJ1-2; possibly TRBD1 for D (6 bases). CDR3 length: 14 residues. The germline V and J ends were trimmed by 1 base and 6 bases, with 12 bases remaining between them. The germline CDR1 and CDR2 sequences are SEHNR and FQNEAQ (reference sequence). In nucleotides, the CDR3 is TGTGCCAGCAGCTTAGACAGGACAGCAGATGGCTACACCTTC. It encodes CASSLDRTADGYTF.

The V call is TRBV30, the J call TRBJ1-3, with a tentative D call TRBD1 (5 bases). Germline-derived CDR1 and CDR2 are GTSNPN and SVGIG (reference sequence). The V and J ends lost 4 bases and 2 bases respectively, with 6 bases between them. This CDR3 comprises 12 residues. The CDR3 spells CAWKGTGNTIYF. The DNA of the CDR3 is TGTGCCTGGAAGGGGACTGGAAACACCATATATTTT.

The table lists this clone with a count of one. The rearrangement links TRBV28 to TRBJ2-7; the D gene is possibly TRBD2 (6 bases). Germline-derived CDR1 and CDR2 are MDHEN and SYDVKM. Deletions cut 3 bases from V and 4 bases from J, with 10 bases between. The CDR3 has 13 residues. The CDR3 here is CASSLAGRYEQYF. CDR3 nucleotides: TGTGCCAGCAGTTTGGCAGGGAGGTACGAGCAGTACTTC.

This rearrangement joins TRBV7-3 to TRBJ2-1, with 16 bases fitting TRBD2. This CDR3 has 16 amino acids. V dropped 6 bases and J dropped 8; count of bases not matched to a gene: 7. CDR1 is SGHTA, CDR2 FQGTGA, per germline. Here the CDR3 reads CASSYGTSGGAHEQFF. The DNA for the CDR3 is TGTGCCAGCAGTTACGGGACTAGCGGGGGGGCGCATGAGCAGTTCTTC. Looking up the rest from reference TRBV7-3 and TRBJ2-1 gives the full variable domain: GAGVSQTPSNKVTEKGKYVELRCDPISGHTALYWYRQSLGQGPEFLIYFQGTGAADDSGLPNDRFFAVRPEGSVSTLKIQRTERGDSAVYLCASSYGTSGGAHEQFFGPGTRLTVL.

J is TRBJ2-1 and V is TRBV20-1, with D tentatively TRBD2 (5 bases). V dropped 1 base and J dropped 10 bases, with 8 bases sitting between them. CDR1 and CDR2 (germline): DFQATT, SNEGSKA (reference sequence). CDR3 length equals 11 residues. CDR3 DNA: TGCAGTGCTAGAGTGCGGAGGGAGCAGTTCTTC. Its translation: CSARVRREQFF.

The chain joins TRBV7-3 to TRBJ2-3; a weak D match, TRBD2 (6 bases). Germline-derived CDR1 and CDR2 are SGHTA and FQGTGA. The CDR3 has 15 residues. Between the trimmed V and J ends, which lost 1 base and 3 bases, there was a span of 11 bases. DNA for the CDR3: TGTGCCAGCAGCTTAAACCCGGGGGATACAGATACGCAGTATTTT. It encodes CASSLNPGDTDTQYF.

The chain employs TRBV23-1 and TRBJ1-2; 7 bases are a match to TRBD1. TRBV23-1 is marked as an open reading frame, function uncertain. The V and J ends lost 4 bases and 4 bases, in that order; junction bases with no gene match: 18. This CDR3 spans 18 amino acids. DNA of the CDR3: TGCGCCAGCAGTCTCCAAAGACAGGGCCCAAAGCCTGCCTATGGCTACACCTTC. Amino acids: CASSLQRQGPKPAYGYTF.

The chain recombines TRBV11-2 with TRBJ2-7; D call uncertain. This CDR3 is built from 12 residues. Germline V CDR1 and CDR2: SGHAT, FQNNGV. Trimming shortened V by 2 bases and J by 4 bases, and 6 bases separated the two germline ends. CDR3 region: CASSLIVYEQYF. The CDR3 region has the DNA TGTGCCAGCAGCTTAATCGTTTACGAGCAGTACTTC. Drawing the rest from reference TRBV11-2 and TRBJ2-7, the complete variable domain is EAGVAQSPRYKIIEKRQSVAFWCNPISGHATLYWYQQILGQGPKLLIQFQNNGVVDDSQLPKDRFSAERLKGVDSTLKIQPAKLEDSAVYLCASSLIVYEQYFGPGTRLTVT.

Comments on this clone: Other DNA sequences in the sample encode the same CDR3. The chain employs TRBV18 and TRBJ1-1, with 8 bases identical to TRBD1. This CDR3 comprises 15 residues. Germline-derived CDR1 and CDR2 are KGHSH and LQKENI. V shed 3 bases and J 1 base; nucleotides not matched to a gene: 4. The CDR3 spells CASSPGTGENTEAFF. The CDR3 DNA reads as TGTGCCAGCTCACCCGGGACAGGTGAGAACACTGAAGCTTTCTTT.

DNA of the CDR3: TGCAGCGTTGGAGGGAACTCCTACGAGCAGTACTTC. Translating it yields CSVGGNSYEQYF. This rearrangement joins TRBV29-1 to TRBJ2-7; D is possibly TRBD2 (5 bases). V was shortened by 4 bases and J by 0 bases, with 7 bases between the two germline ends. Germline V lookup: CDR1 SQVTM, CDR2 ANQGSEA. The CDR3 is made up of 12 amino acids.

This chain connects TRBV28 to TRBJ2-5; possible D gene TRBD2, 6 bases. The germline gives CDR1 MDHEN, CDR2 SYDVKM. This CDR3 is 14 amino acids long. The germline V and J ends were trimmed by 5 bases and 1 base, with 11 bases remaining between them. The CDR3 sequence: CASSLTGVQETQYF. The CDR3 DNA is TGTGCCAGCAGTCTAACGGGGGTCCAAGAGACCCAGTACTTC.

The rearrangement joins TRBV11-3 to TRBJ2-7; D is perhaps TRBD1 (5 bases). The CDR3 has 14 residues. V lost 1 base, J lost 3 bases, and 10 bases lay in between. Germline V gives CDR1 SGHNT, CDR2 YENEEA. As DNA, the CDR3 is TGTGCCAGCAGCTTAGCCGGACACGGCTACGAGCAGTACTTC. Translating it yields CASSLAGHGYEQYF.

The chain combines TRBV28 with TRBJ1-4, with TRBD1 identical over 7 bases. J lost 6 bases, V lost 6 bases, and 7 bases had no gene match. Per germline, CDR1 MDHEN and CDR2 SYDVKM. The CDR3 consists of 14 residues. CDR3 residues: CASSSRTGDEKLFF. In nucleotides, the CDR3 is TGTGCCAGCAGCTCGCGGACAGGAGATGAAAAACTGTTTTTT.

This clone came up once. This chain connects TRBV5-1 to TRBJ1-1, with 9 bases identical to TRBD1. Germline lookup yields CDR1 SGHRS and CDR2 YFSETQ. Germline trimming cut 6 bases from V and 8 bases from J; bases unmatched to any gene: 11. The CDR3 covers 14 residues. CDR3 sequence: CASTRGQGSREAFF. The CDR3 bases are TGCGCCAGCACCCGGGGACAGGGTTCCAGGGAAGCTTTCTTT.

The gene calls are TRBV6-6 and TRBJ2-7; D is unclear. V was cut by 0 bases and J by 5 bases, with 5 bases left in between. The CDR3 length is 12 residues. The V gene's germline CDR1 is MNHNY and CDR2 SVGAGI (reference sequence). CDR3 bases: TGTGCCAGCAGTTACTCGTATGACGAGCAGTACTTC. Translation: CASSYSYDEQYF.

This clone appeared a few times. CDR3 protein: CASSGWDRPNTEAFF. CDR3 DNA: TGTGCCAGCAGCGGATGGGACAGGCCGAACACTGAAGCTTTCTTT. The rearrangement joins TRBV7-9 to TRBJ1-1, with 8 bases fitting TRBD1. Unmatched junction bases numbered 6, after V lost 5 bases and J lost 1 base. Germline V CDR1 and CDR2: SEHNR, FQNEAQ (reference sequence). The CDR3 runs 15 residues.

This chain uses TRBV9 with TRBJ1-4, with 9 bases fitting TRBD1. In germline, CDR1 is SGDLS, CDR2 YYNGEE. J gave up 7 bases and V 3 bases, and 7 bases lay outside the gene matches. The CDR3 runs 15 residues. This CDR3 reads CASSANPGQGEKLFF. CDR3 sequence (DNA): TGTGCCAGCAGCGCCAATCCGGGACAGGGTGAAAAACTGTTTTTT.

This clone showed up just a few times. The chain has TRBV19 and TRBJ1-1; 8 nucleotides line up with TRBD1. Per germline, CDR1 LNHDA and CDR2 SQIVND (reference sequence). CDR3 length equals 14 residues. Unmatched junction bases numbered 7, after V lost 5 bases and J lost 5 bases. The CDR3 coding sequence is TGTGCCAGTAGTCCAACCAGGGGGCGGACTGAAGCTTTCTTT. This translates into CASSPTRGRTEAFF.

The chain joins TRBV28 to TRBJ2-7; TRBD1 matches 7 bases. Trimming took 6 bases from V and 1 from J; bases not matched to a gene: 9. Germline CDR1 is MDHEN and CDR2 is SYDVKM. The CDR3 runs to 15 residues. As DNA, the CDR3 is TGTGCCAGCAGCTCCGCCCGGACAGGATCCTACGAGCAGTACTTC. Its translation is CASSSARTGSYEQYF.

As regards this clone: Other DNA sequences in the same sample also yield this CDR3. The chain couples TRBV7-9 to TRBJ2-7, with D maybe TRBD2 (5 bases). The V end was cut by 2 bases, the J end by 0 bases, with 8 bases between. The CDR3 has 14 residues. Germline assignment: CDR1 SEHNR and CDR2 FQNEAQ (reference sequence). The DNA of the CDR3 is TGTGCCAGCAGCTTACCGGGGAGCTCCTACGAGCAGTACTTC. Residues: CASSLPGSSYEQYF.

The chain joins TRBV9 to TRBJ2-1; D perhaps matches TRBD2 (5 bases). The germline gives CDR1 SGDLS, CDR2 YYNGEE. V lost 1 base to trimming and J lost 8 bases, with 13 bases between them. The CDR3 covers 14 residues. The CDR3 DNA sequence: TGTGCCAGCAGCGTAATGTCTTTCGGGGATGAGCAGTTCTTC. Translating gives CASSVMSFGDEQFF.

V gene TRBV6-6 combines with J gene TRBJ2-5; a possible D gene is TRBD2 (6 bases). Germline values: CDR1 MNHNY, CDR2 SVGAGI (reference sequence). This CDR3 spans 14 amino acids. V lost 2 bases and J lost 4, with 11 bases in between. The CDR3 protein is CASSYPGGTETQYF. CDR3 DNA sequence: TGTGCCAGCAGTTACCCGGGCGGGACAGAGACCCAGTACTTC.

V is TRBV2 and J is TRBJ1-2, with D unclear. Trimming took off 4 bases at V and 4 bases at J, with 19 bases between the two ends. The CDR3 totals 16 residues. The germline V gene encodes CDR1 SNHLY and CDR2 FYNNEI. The CDR3 sequence is CASSVSGPQAIYGYTF. DNA for the CDR3: TGTGCCAGCAGTGTCAGCGGGCCCCAGGCCATCTATGGCTACACCTTC. Supplemented by reference TRBV2 and TRBJ1-2, the full variable domain reads EPEVTQTPSHQVTQMGQEVILRCVPISNHLYFYWYRQILGQKVEFLVSFYNNEISEKSEIFDDQFSVERPDGSNFTLKIRSTKLEDSAMYFCASSVSGPQAIYGYTFGSGTRLTVV.

The chain employs TRBV6-6 and TRBJ2-7, with 11 bases fitting TRBD1. Germline CDR1 is MNHNY and CDR2 is SVGAGI (reference sequence). J gave up 4 bases and V 7 bases, and 6 bases lay outside the gene matches. The CDR3 has 14 amino acids. CDR3 bases: TGTGCCAGCACCGGGACAGGGGGGGAATACGAGCAGTACTTC. The encoded protein is CASTGTGGEYEQYF.

The rearrangement links TRBV5-1 to TRBJ2-1; 13 bases map to TRBD2. Germline CDR1 and CDR2: SGHRS and YFSETQ. The J segment lost 6 bases and the V segment lost 3 bases, leaving 9 bases of the junction unmatched. The CDR3 has 17 residues. CDR3 sequence (DNA): TGCGCCAGCAGCTCCGGGACTAGCGGGATAACGCGCAATGAGCAGTTCTTC. Its translation is CASSSGTSGITRNEQFF.

The rearrangement joins TRBV7-2 to TRBJ2-1; D is perhaps TRBD1 (6 bases). This CDR3 has 14 residues. V lost 4 bases to trimming and J lost 8 bases, with 15 bases between them. Germline V gives CDR1 SGHTA, CDR2 FQGNSA. The CDR3 region is CASSSPTKGDEQFF. The CDR3 DNA reads TGTGCCAGCAGCTCCCCGACCAAGGGGGATGAGCAGTTCTTC.

V is TRBV6-5 and J is TRBJ1-2; 7 bases are a match to TRBD1. The CDR3 extends over 14 amino acids. Germline assignment: CDR1 MNHEY and CDR2 SVGAGI. J lost 4 bases, V lost 4 bases, and 6 bases had no gene match. CDR3 nucleotides: TGTGCCAGCAGTTCCTATACAGGGGCCTATGGCTACACCTTC. It yields the protein CASSSYTGAYGYTF.

The chain couples TRBV11-2 to TRBJ2-3; no firm D call. CDR1 and CDR2 (germline): SGHAT, FQNNGV. V lost 3 bases and J 4 bases, leaving 5 bases between the germline ends. The CDR3 runs to 12 residues. The CDR3 DNA is TGTGCCAGCAGCTTTGCGGCAGATACGCAGTATTTT. Translated, it gives CASSFAADTQYF. The full variable domain, completed using reference TRBV11-2 and TRBJ2-3, is EAGVAQSPRYKIIEKRQSVAFWCNPISGHATLYWYQQILGQGPKLLIQFQNNGVVDDSQLPKDRFSAERLKGVDSTLKIQPAKLEDSAVYLCASSFAADTQYFGPGTRLTVL.

This clone was seen once. This sequence joins TRBV4-2 and TRBJ1-4; 7 positions match TRBD1. V dropped 4 bases and J dropped 8; count of bases not matched to a gene: 7. This CDR3 is 14 amino acids long. Germline values: CDR1 LGHNA, CDR2 YNFKEQ. The CDR3 DNA follows: TGTGCCAGCAGCCGTTCGACAGGGAACGAAAAACTGTTTTTT. It yields the protein CASSRSTGNEKLFF.

This rearrangement joins TRBV30 to TRBJ1-6; a weak D match, TRBD1 (5 bases). Trimming left V 1 base short and J 6 bases short, with 16 bases between. Germline CDR1 is GTSNPN and CDR2 is SVGIG (reference sequence). This CDR3 is 16 amino acids long. The DNA for the CDR3 is TGTGCCTGGAGTGCGTCCGACAGCTGGCGTAATTCACCCCTCCACTTT. This codes for CAWSASDSWRNSPLHF.

This clone has a single count. The chain recombines TRBV11-3 with TRBJ2-5, with D perhaps TRBD1 (5 bases). This CDR3 spans 13 amino acids. Trimming shortened V by 2 bases and J by 5 bases, and 9 bases separated the two germline ends. In germline, CDR1 is SGHNT, CDR2 YENEEA. The CDR3 loop reads CASSLQGGETQYF. As DNA, the CDR3 is TGTGCCAGCAGCTTACAGGGTGGGGAGACCCAGTACTTC.